The 20 T cell receptor beta chains given below trace back to one sample, sequenced in a study of CD8+ T cells in alopecia areata. cDNA reverse transcribed from extracted RNA served as the sequencing template. TCRdb keeps only in-frame clones here, not all; method: immunoSEQ multiplex PCR. Of some 95,000 clones detected, about 40% appear once; the ten largest clones hold 0.79%. Sequenced material: CD4+ T cells sorted from blood. The source is a human donor with alopecia areata.

This sequence joins TRBV29-1 and TRBJ1-2; TRBD1 is a possible D gene (6 bases). The length of the CDR3 is 12 residues. V lost 4 bases, J lost 8 bases, and 14 bases lay in between. Germline V gene data show CDR1 as SQVTM and CDR2 as ANQGSEA. This CDR3 is CSVATGPGGYTF. The CDR3 nucleotides read TGCAGCGTTGCGACAGGTCCAGGAGGCTACACCTTC.

This clone was observed a handful of times. The chain uses TRBV29-1 and TRBJ2-5, with TRBD1 matching over 7 bases. The length of the CDR3 is 16 residues. The ends lost 2 bases at V and 4 bases at J; junction bases unmatched: 13. The V gene's germline CDR1 is SQVTM and CDR2 ANQGSEA. CDR3 region: CSVEHRDSIILETQYF. CDR3 sequence (DNA): TGCAGCGTTGAACATCGGGACAGTATCATATTAGAGACCCAGTACTTC.

J is TRBJ2-1 and V is TRBV30, with a possible D match to TRBD2 (5 bases). The CDR3 extends over 13 amino acids. Per germline, CDR1 GTSNPN and CDR2 SVGIG (reference sequence). Trimming left V 3 bases short and J 0 bases short, with 6 bases between. CDR3 in DNA: TGTGCCTGGAGCCGGGACTCCTACAATGAGCAGTTCTTC. It encodes CAWSRDSYNEQFF.

J is TRBJ1-4 and V is TRBV2; D ambiguous. Trimming left V 2 bases short and J 6 bases short, with 7 bases between. Germline loops: CDR1 SNHLY, CDR2 FYNNEI. This CDR3 has 13 residues. DNA of the CDR3: TGTGCCAGCAGTGAATTCAAGGATGAAAAACTGTTTTTT. Amino acid sequence: CASSEFKDEKLFF.

By sample share, this clone is medium-sized. V is TRBV19 and J is TRBJ2-1; 7 bases are a match to TRBD2. The trim removed 1 base at V and 0 bases at J, leaving 0 bases unmatched. CDR1 is LNHDA, CDR2 SQIVND, per germline (reference sequence). The CDR3 runs to 15 residues. CDR3 coding DNA: TGTGCCAGTAGTATAGCGGGGGGCTCCTACAATGAGCAGTTCTTC. Protein sequence: CASSIAGGSYNEQFF.

This clone has just a few counts. The genes are TRBV28 and TRBJ2-3; TRBD2 agrees at 8 bases. Germline V gene data show CDR1 as MDHEN and CDR2 as SYDVKM. This CDR3 has 15 amino acids. V shed 5 bases, J shed 1 base, and the junction held 5 bases outside the gene matches. CDR3 in amino acids: CASSPATSGTDTQYF. The CDR3 DNA is TGTGCCAGCAGTCCAGCGACTAGCGGCACAGATACGCAGTATTTT.

The chain is built from TRBV4-3 and TRBJ2-2; D tentatively fits TRBD1 or TRBD2 (6 bases each). This CDR3 comprises 15 residues. Germline values: CDR1 LGHNA, CDR2 YSLEER. Trimming removed 8 bases at V and 1 base at J, with 14 bases between. Here the CDR3 reads CASRPGGLNTGELFF. CDR3 nucleotide sequence: TGCGCCAGCCGCCCTGGGGGGCTGAACACCGGGGAGCTGTTTTTT.

This chain joins TRBV10-2 and TRBJ1-1; weak D call: TRBD1 (5 bases). In germline, CDR1 is WSHSY, CDR2 SAAADI. V was clipped by 1 base and J by 7 bases, with 10 bases between them. The CDR3 runs to 13 residues. CDR3 nucleotide sequence: TGCGCCAGCAGTGAGTTGGGACTAGGTGAAGCTTTCTTT. Its translation is CASSELGLGEAFF.

This clone was seen a few times. Other DNA sequences in the sample encode the same CDR3. The rearrangement uses TRBV20-1 and TRBJ2-7; tentative D call: TRBD1 (6 bases). The CDR3 is 11 amino acids. Trimming removed 3 bases from V and 3 bases from J, with 6 bases in between. The V gene's germline CDR1 is DFQATT and CDR2 SNEGSKA (reference sequence). The CDR3, as DNA: TGCAGTGCTAGGACAGGCTACGAGCAGTACTTC. It codes for CSARTGYEQYF.

The chain employs TRBV19 and TRBJ2-1; 7 positions match TRBD1. The V gene's germline CDR1 is LNHDA and CDR2 SQIVND (reference sequence). CDR3 length equals 15 residues. V lost 1 base and J lost 5; bases outside the gene matches: 5. The CDR3 reads CASSIAGGVHNEQFF. Written as DNA, the CDR3 is TGTGCCAGTAGTATAGCAGGGGGAGTCCACAATGAGCAGTTCTTC.

The chain joins TRBV5-1 to TRBJ2-5; TRBD2 matches at 13 bases. The CDR3 sequence is 16 residues long. The junction had 1 base not matched to a gene; V was cut back by 0 bases and J by 2 bases. Germline CDR1 and CDR2: SGHRS and YFSETQ. CDR3: CASSLGLAGGQETQYF. The CDR3 nucleotides are TGCGCCAGCAGCTTGGGACTAGCGGGAGGACAAGAGACCCAGTACTTC.

This sequence joins TRBV7-9 and TRBJ2-6; 7 positions agree with TRBD1. V trimming: 5 bases; J trimming: 2 bases; junction bases outside the gene matches: 3. There are 15 residues in the CDR3. Germline CDR1 SEHNR, CDR2 FQNEAQ (reference sequence). CDR3 loop: CASSLQGPGANVLTF. In DNA, the CDR3 is TGTGCCAGCAGCCTACAGGGGCCTGGGGCCAACGTCCTGACTTTC.

The CDR3 protein is CASSATGENYGYTF. The CDR3 coding sequence is TGTGCCAGCAGTGCAACAGGAGAAAACTATGGCTACACCTTC. V usage is TRBV25-1 and J usage is TRBJ1-2; tentatively, D is TRBD1 (5 bases). The CDR3 spans 14 residues. V lost 4 bases to trimming and J lost 2 bases, with 11 bases between them. CDR1 and CDR2 (germline): MGHDK, SYGVNS.

The V gene is TRBV30, the J gene TRBJ2-5, with 11 nucleotides matching TRBD1. The CDR3 has 14 residues. CDR1 is GTSNPN and CDR2 is SVGIG in the germline V gene (reference sequence). Trimming took 3 bases from V and 4 from J; bases not matched to a gene: 4. In DNA, the CDR3 is TGTGCCTGGAGCCCCGGACAGGGGGCAGAGACCCAGTACTTC. Its translation: CAWSPGQGAETQYF.

This clone was seen more than once but under ten times. The rearrangement joins TRBV29-1 to TRBJ2-1, with unresolved D. The CDR3 sequence is 12 residues long. CDR1 SQVTM and CDR2 ANQGSEA come from the germline V gene. Trimming took 6 bases from V and 6 from J, leaving 12 bases between them. The CDR3 DNA sequence: TGCAGCGTCACGCCCACTTCCAATGAGCAGTTCTTC. It translates to CSVTPTSNEQFF.

This clone was observed a single time. The chain has TRBV30 and TRBJ2-5; 7 nucleotides agree with TRBD2. The CDR3 totals 12 residues. Looked up from germline, CDR1 is GTSNPN and CDR2 is SVGIG (reference sequence). CDR3 in amino acids: CVWEGVGETQYF. The CDR3 bases are TGTGTTTGGGAGGGCGTCGGGGAGACCCAGTACTTC. Full variable domain (missing parts from reference TRBV30 and TRBJ2-5): SQTIHQWPATLVQPVGSPLSLECTVEGTSNPNLYWYRQAAGRGLQLLFYSVGIGQISSEVPQNLSASRPQDRQFILSSKKLLLSDSGFYLCVWEGVGETQYFGPGTRLLVL.

This clone turned up a few times. The chain couples TRBV29-1 to TRBJ2-1, with 15 bases aligning to TRBD2. V trimming: 4 bases; J trimming: 7 bases; junction bases outside the gene matches: 8. The CDR3 length is 16 residues. Germline V lookup: CDR1 SQVTM, CDR2 ANQGSEA. CDR3 sequence: CSVGTSGRAGGNEQFF. Here the CDR3 DNA reads TGCAGCGTTGGGACTAGCGGGAGGGCCGGGGGGAATGAGCAGTTCTTC.

This sequence joins TRBV2 and TRBJ1-5; D is ambiguous. Deletions cut 5 bases from V and 6 bases from J, with 11 bases between. CDR3 length: 13 residues. Germline V lookup: CDR1 SNHLY, CDR2 FYNNEI. The DNA of the CDR3 is TGTGCCAGCAGTACGGTATCGGGTCAGCCCCAGCATTTT. Its protein is CASSTVSGQPQHF.

The chain joins TRBV4-1 to TRBJ1-2; no firm D call. CDR1 is MGHRA, CDR2 YSYEKL, per germline. V was trimmed by 4 bases and J by 8 bases, leaving 11 bases between them. The CDR3 length is 12 residues. CDR3 coding DNA: TGCGCCAGCAGCCCCGTGGGCGGGGGCTACACCTTC. Its protein is CASSPVGGGYTF.

In this sample, this clone turned up many times. The DNA for the CDR3 is TGTGCCACCAGTTTCCAGGCGCGGAGTGAAAAACTGTTTTTT. Protein sequence: CATSFQARSEKLFF. V gene TRBV15 combines with J gene TRBJ1-4; unclear D gene. V lost 6 bases and J 7 bases, leaving 15 bases between the germline ends. This CDR3 has 14 residues. Germline V lookup: CDR1 LNHNV, CDR2 YYDKDF (reference sequence).